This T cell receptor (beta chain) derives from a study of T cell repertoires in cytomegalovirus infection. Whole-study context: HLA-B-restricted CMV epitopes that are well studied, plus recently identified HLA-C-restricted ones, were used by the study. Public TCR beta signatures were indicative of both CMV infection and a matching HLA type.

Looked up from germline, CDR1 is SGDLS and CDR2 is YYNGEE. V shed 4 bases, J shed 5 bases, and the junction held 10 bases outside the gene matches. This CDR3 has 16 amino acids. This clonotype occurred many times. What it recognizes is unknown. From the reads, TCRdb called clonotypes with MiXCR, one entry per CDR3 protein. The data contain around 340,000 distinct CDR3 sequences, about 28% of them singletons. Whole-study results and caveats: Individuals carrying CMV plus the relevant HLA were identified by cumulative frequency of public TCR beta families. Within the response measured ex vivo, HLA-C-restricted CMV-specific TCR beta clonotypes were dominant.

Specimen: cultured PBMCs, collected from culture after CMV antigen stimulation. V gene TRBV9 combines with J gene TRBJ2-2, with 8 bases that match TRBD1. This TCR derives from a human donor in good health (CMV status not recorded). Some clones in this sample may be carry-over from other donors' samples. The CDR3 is CASSLTQGARTGELFF. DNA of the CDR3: TGTGCCAGCAGCCTCACTCAGGGGGCGCGGACCGGGGAGCTGTTTTTT.